Presented here are 27 T cell receptor beta chains from one specimen sequenced in a study of T cell repertoires in cytomegalovirus infection (dated 2019 in TCRdb). The sample was run on an Illumina HiSeq 1500. TCRdb cleaned the public reads at Q25 with fastp, built clones with MiXCR and kept in-frame beta chains. Each record represents a unique CDR3 protein, reported with the most common genes and DNA among its rows. Within this sample are about 300,000 distinct CDR3 sequences, with approximately 10% of them counted one time only. Jointly, the top ten make up around 2.4% of the sample. Material for sequencing was PBMCs. The receptors stem from a human donor in good health (CMV status not recorded). Some clones in this sample may be carry-over from other donors' samples.

The rearrangement uses TRBV9 and TRBJ2-1; D is uncertain. The CDR3 runs to 15 residues. CDR1 and CDR2 from the germline V gene are SGDLS and YYNGEE. V lost 4 bases to trimming and J lost 6 bases, with 17 bases between them. The CDR3 nucleotides are TGTGCCAGCAGCTGGGGTCTCTCCCGGGCCAATGAGCAGTTCTTC. Translated, it gives CASSWGLSRANEQFF.

This clonotype has ten or more counts. The chain carries TRBV5-4 and TRBJ2-4; D is possibly TRBD1 (6 bases). The CDR3 contains 18 residues. Germline values: CDR1 SGHNT, CDR2 YYREEE (reference sequence). Trimming stripped 0 bases from V and 0 bases from J, with 16 bases between. The CDR3 sequence is CASSLGDRTPLAKNIQYF. As DNA, the CDR3 is TGTGCCAGCAGCTTGGGAGACAGGACCCCACTAGCCAAAAACATTCAGTACTTC.

Details on this clonotype: A much larger clone sits a single nucleotide away, making a read error possible. CDR3 region: CASSNSPVSGSSGYTF. The CDR3 bases are TGTGCCAGCAGCAATTCCCCGGTGTCAGGAAGTTCTGGCTACACCTTC. V is TRBV5-4 and J is TRBJ1-2; no clear D. Per germline, CDR1 SGHNT and CDR2 YYREEE (reference sequence). This CDR3 contains 16 residues. Trimming took off 4 bases at V and 7 bases at J, with 23 bases between the two ends.

This clonotype has a count of ten or more. This sequence joins TRBV20-1 and TRBJ2-3; tentatively, D is TRBD1 (5 bases). The germline V gene has CDR1 DFQATT and CDR2 SNEGSKA (reference sequence). This CDR3 comprises 16 residues. The V gene lost 7 bases and the J gene lost 0 bases, with 20 bases spanning the gap. The CDR3 coding sequence is TGCAGTGGAGACGGTAGACAGACTGCTAGCACAGATACGCAGTATTTT. Protein product: CSGDGRQTASTDTQYF.

This clonotype was seen many times. V and J are TRBV6-5 and TRBJ1-6; weak D call: TRBD1 (5 bases). The germline V and J ends were trimmed by 0 bases and 11 bases, with 11 bases remaining between them. CDR3 length: 14 amino acids. Germline V gene lookup returns CDR1 MNHEY and CDR2 SVGAGI. In DNA, the CDR3 is TGTGCCAGCAGTTACTCTGGGGGGAGGGCACCCCTCCACTTT. Protein: CASSYSGGRAPLHF.

This clonotype was observed many times. The chain links TRBV27 to TRBJ1-6; 10 bases are a match to TRBD1. The germline gives CDR1 MNHEY, CDR2 SMNVEV (reference sequence). The CDR3 length is 17 residues. Trimming cost V 5 bases and J 9 bases; bases outside gene matches: 13. The CDR3 here is CASSPDGTGVWGSPLHF. Written as DNA, the CDR3 is TGTGCCAGCAGTCCCGACGGGACAGGGGTTTGGGGTTCACCCCTCCACTTT.

Ten or more counts support this clonotype. This chain connects TRBV12-3 or TRBV12-4 to TRBJ1-5; TRBD1 matches at 8 bases. The CDR3 covers 15 residues. V shed 6 bases and J 5 bases; nucleotides not matched to a gene: 9. The DNA for the CDR3 is TGTGCCAGCAGGGGGGGAACAGGGGGAGATCAGCCCCAGCATTTT. This codes for CASRGGTGGDQPQHF.

This clonotype was picked up many times. The chain links TRBV7-2 to TRBJ1-1; TRBD1 agrees at 7 bases. This CDR3 comprises 14 residues. Germline lookup yields CDR1 SGHTA and CDR2 FQGNSA. With 6 bases clipped from V and 1 base from J, the junction kept 5 bases outside the gene matches. The DNA of the CDR3 is TGTGCCAGCAGTAAACAGGGGTCGAACACTGAAGCTTTCTTT. It yields the protein CASSKQGSNTEAFF.

The rearrangement links TRBV20-1 to TRBJ1-5; no clear D gene. Trimming shortened V by 0 bases and J by 2 bases, and 8 bases separated the two germline ends. This CDR3 region has 14 residues. Germline-derived CDR1 and CDR2 are DFQATT and SNEGSKA (reference sequence). CDR3 residues: CSARDPRRNQPQHF. In DNA form, the CDR3 reads TGCAGTGCTAGAGATCCTCGGCGCAATCAGCCCCAGCATTTT.

This clonotype was found many times. This chain links TRBV6-6 with TRBJ1-5; 7 positions match TRBD1. This CDR3 is built from 15 residues. Germline trimming cut 7 bases from V and 0 bases from J; bases unmatched to any gene: 6. CDR1 and CDR2 from the germline V gene are MNHNY and SVGAGI (reference sequence). The CDR3 reads CASNRDSPSNQPQHF. As DNA, the CDR3 is TGTGCCAGCAACCGGGACAGCCCTAGCAATCAGCCCCAGCATTTT.

This clonotype was counted once. The chain combines TRBV29-1 with TRBJ1-1; D not resolved. Germline lookup yields CDR1 SQVTM and CDR2 ANQGSEA. The CDR3 spans 13 residues. V was shortened by 5 bases and J by 1 base, with 11 bases between the two germline ends. The CDR3 DNA reads as TGCAGCGTTTTCGGTTTTACGAACACTGAAGCTTTCTTT. Protein product: CSVFGFTNTEAFF.

The chain carries TRBV9 and TRBJ2-3, with D perhaps being TRBD1 or TRBD2 (5 bases each). Trimming cost V 4 bases and J 4 bases, with 19 bases left between them. In germline, CDR1 is SGDLS, CDR2 YYNGEE. The CDR3 has 16 amino acids. CDR3 residues: CASSPRGAQGSDTQYF. The CDR3 nucleotides read TGTGCCAGCAGCCCCCGAGGGGCTCAAGGCTCAGATACGCAGTATTTT.

In this sample, this clonotype turned up many times. This chain uses TRBV24-1 with TRBJ1-4; no firm D call. CDR1 and CDR2 from the germline V gene are KGHDR and SFDVKD. The CDR3 loop spans 15 amino acids. Trimming removed 4 bases from V and 5 bases from J, with 13 bases in between. The CDR3, as DNA: TGTGCCACCAGTGACCCGGACGGCGGAAATGAAAAACTGTTTTTT. Its translation is CATSDPDGGNEKLFF.

The V call is TRBV19, the J call TRBJ1-1; no clear D. Deletions cut 7 bases from V and 8 bases from J, with 8 bases between. Germline V lookup: CDR1 LNHDA, CDR2 SQIVND (reference sequence). The CDR3 covers 10 residues. The CDR3 bases are TGTGCCAGTATTGGATTAGAAGCTTTCTTT. Residues: CASIGLEAFF. Combining the CDR3 with reference TRBV19 and TRBJ1-1 gives the whole variable domain DGGITQSPKYLFRKEGQNVTLSCEQNLNHDAMYWYRQDPGQGLRLIYYSQIVNDFQKGDIAEGYSVSREKKESFPLTVTSAQKNPTAFYLCASIGLEAFFGQGTRLTVV.

This clonotype was seen more than once but under ten times. The CDR3, as DNA: TGTGCCAGCAGTTTGGGCGGATCCTACACCGGGGAGCTGTTTTTT. Protein sequence: CASSLGGSYTGELFF. The chain couples TRBV28 to TRBJ2-2; D not resolved. Looked up from germline, CDR1 is MDHEN and CDR2 is SYDVKM. V was cut by 3 bases and J by 3 bases, with 11 bases left in between. This CDR3 is built from 15 residues.

The chain recombines TRBV29-1 with TRBJ2-7; D uncertain. Trimming removed 4 bases at V and 8 bases at J, with 9 bases between. The CDR3 length is 10 residues. The germline V gene has CDR1 SQVTM and CDR2 ANQGSEA. The CDR3 spells CSVGESQQYF. CDR3 sequence (DNA): TGCAGCGTTGGCGAGAGTCAGCAGTACTTC.

This clonotype was detected many times. This chain uses TRBV7-2 with TRBJ2-2; D assignment may be TRBD1 or TRBD2 (5 bases each). Germline-derived CDR1 and CDR2 are SGHTA and FQGNSA. V was trimmed by 1 base and J by 4 bases, leaving 13 bases between them. This CDR3 spans 16 amino acids. The CDR3 DNA reads as TGTGCCAGCAGCTTAGAGGTCAGGGCGGGCACCGGGGAGCTGTTTTTT. This translates into CASSLEVRAGTGELFF.

The chain has TRBV6-5 and TRBJ2-3, with D maybe TRBD1 (6 bases). V dropped 2 bases and J dropped 6 bases, with 15 bases sitting between them. The CDR3 is 15 amino acids. CDR1 is MNHEY, CDR2 SVGAGI, per germline. CDR3 protein: CASSYTPRGADTQYF. CDR3 nucleotides: TGTGCCAGCAGTTACACACCCAGGGGCGCCGATACGCAGTATTTT.

At least ten counts were recorded for this clonotype. The V gene is TRBV6-1, the J gene TRBJ1-6; D unresolved. Trimming pared 6 bases from V and 3 bases from J, leaving 12 bases between. The germline V gene encodes CDR1 MNHNS and CDR2 SASEGT. This CDR3 contains 15 residues. The CDR3 DNA reads as TGTGCCAGCAGCCCCGAGAGACTCTATAATTCACCCCTCCACTTT. Protein product: CASSPERLYNSPLHF.

Many counts were recorded for this clonotype. DNA for the CDR3: TGTGCCAGCAGCTCCCAGGGTACCGGGTTTAGTTCACCCCTCCACTTT. It is translated as CASSSQGTGFSSPLHF. The chain combines TRBV7-6 with TRBJ1-6, with a tentative D call TRBD1 (5 bases). This CDR3 comprises 16 residues. The ends were cut back, 4 bases at V and 9 bases at J, with 19 bases in the middle. CDR1 is SGHVS and CDR2 is FNYEAQ in the germline V gene.

This clonotype was found many times. The J gene is TRBJ1-3, the V gene TRBV6-1; D uncertain. Germline CDR1 reads MNHNS; CDR2 reads SASEGT. The CDR3 loop spans 13 amino acids. V was pared by 10 bases and J by 3 bases, with 13 bases between. The CDR3 is CAILKGNGNTIYF. The DNA for the CDR3 is TGTGCCATCCTGAAGGGAAATGGAAACACCATATATTTT.

This clonotype was recorded at least ten times. The rearrangement uses TRBV6-5 and TRBJ1-4; D is perhaps TRBD1 (6 bases). Germline CDR1 is MNHEY and CDR2 is SVGAGI. The CDR3 runs 15 residues. The V and J ends lost 2 bases and 4 bases respectively, with 11 bases between them. In DNA form, the CDR3 reads TGTGCCAGCAGTTACGTGGGGGCCGGTAATGAAAAACTGTTTTTT. It yields the protein CASSYVGAGNEKLFF.

This clonotype has ten or more counts. The chain has TRBV7-8 and TRBJ1-1; D is unresolved. The CDR3 covers 16 residues. The V gene lost 1 base and the J gene lost 7 bases, with 19 bases spanning the gap. The V gene's germline CDR1 is SGHVS and CDR2 FQNEAQ. This CDR3 reads CASSLDPKVGTLEAFF. The CDR3 DNA reads as TGTGCCAGCAGCTTAGACCCTAAGGTGGGAACCCTTGAAGCTTTCTTT.

This clonotype has just a few counts. The chain links TRBV20-1 to TRBJ2-1; 9 positions agree with TRBD1. Losses at the gene ends were 2 bases for V and 7 bases for J; bases not matched to a gene: 12. Per the germline V gene, CDR1 is DFQATT and CDR2 is SNEGSKA (reference sequence). CDR3 length equals 16 residues. The CDR3 DNA reads as TGCAGTGCTAGACCCCCCTCGGACAGGGGCGGGAATGAGCAGTTCTTC. Its translation: CSARPPSDRGGNEQFF.

This clonotype appeared many times. The rearrangement joins TRBV25-1 to TRBJ2-3, with 8 bases fitting TRBD1. There are 15 residues in the CDR3. Trimming took 2 bases from V and 2 from J; bases not matched to a gene: 3. Looked up from germline, CDR1 is MGHDK and CDR2 is SYGVNS. The CDR3 bases are TGTGCCAGCAGTGAAACAGGGGGGATCACAGATACGCAGTATTTT. Protein sequence: CASSETGGITDTQYF. The full variable domain, its missing parts supplied by reference TRBV25-1 and TRBJ2-3, is EADIYQTPRYLVIGTGKKITLECSQTMGHDKMYWYQQDPGMELHLIHYSYGVNSTEKGDLSSESTVSRIRTEHFPLTLESARPSHTSQYLCASSETGGITDTQYFGPGTRLTVL.

This clonotype was observed at least ten times. The chain employs TRBV24-1 and TRBJ2-1; 12 bases match TRBD1. The germline CDR1 and CDR2 sequences are KGHDR and SFDVKD. There are 18 residues in the CDR3. V shed 8 bases, J shed 0 bases, and the junction held 10 bases outside the gene matches. This CDR3 is CATNWDRGPSSSYNEQFF. CDR3 sequence (DNA): TGTGCCACCAATTGGGACAGGGGGCCTTCGAGCTCCTACAATGAGCAGTTCTTC.

This clonotype was observed a handful of times. The chain combines TRBV2 with TRBJ2-6; D may be TRBD1 (6 bases). The CDR3 has 19 residues. Germline-derived CDR1 and CDR2 are SNHLY and FYNNEI. V shed 3 bases and J shed 0 bases, with 18 bases lying between them. CDR3 nucleotide sequence: TGTGCCAGCAGTGATGGAGCGGACAGTTTCAGCTCTGGGGCCAACGTCCTGACTTTC. Amino acid sequence: CASSDGADSFSSGANVLTF.